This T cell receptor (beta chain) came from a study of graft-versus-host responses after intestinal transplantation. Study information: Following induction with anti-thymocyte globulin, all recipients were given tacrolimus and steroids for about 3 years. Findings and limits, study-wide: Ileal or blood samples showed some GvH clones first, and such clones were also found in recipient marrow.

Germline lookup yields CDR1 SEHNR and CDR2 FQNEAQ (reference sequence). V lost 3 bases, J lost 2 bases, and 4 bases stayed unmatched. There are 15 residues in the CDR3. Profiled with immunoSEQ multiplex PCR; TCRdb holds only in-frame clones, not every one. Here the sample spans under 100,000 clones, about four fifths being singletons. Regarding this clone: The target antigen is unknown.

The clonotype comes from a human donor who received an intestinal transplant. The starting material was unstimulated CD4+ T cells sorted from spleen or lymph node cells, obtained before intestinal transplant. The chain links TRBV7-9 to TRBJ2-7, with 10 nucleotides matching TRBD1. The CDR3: CASSLTGGETYEQYF. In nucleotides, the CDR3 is TGTGCCAGCAGCTTGACAGGGGGCGAGACCTACGAGCAGTACTTC.